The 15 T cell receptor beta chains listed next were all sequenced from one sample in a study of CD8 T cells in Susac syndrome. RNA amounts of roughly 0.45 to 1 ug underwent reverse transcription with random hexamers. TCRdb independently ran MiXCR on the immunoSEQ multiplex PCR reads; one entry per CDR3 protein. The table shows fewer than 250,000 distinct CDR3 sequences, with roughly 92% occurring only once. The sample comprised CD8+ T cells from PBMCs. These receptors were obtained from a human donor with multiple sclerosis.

The CDR3 loop is CASIGSQPQHF. The CDR3 DNA reads TGCGCCAGCATTGGTTCTCAGCCCCAGCATTTT. This chain links TRBV10-2 with TRBJ1-5; D is ambiguous. This CDR3 is 11 amino acids long. Germline assignment: CDR1 WSHSY and CDR2 SAAADI. V lost 7 bases, J lost 6 bases, and 7 bases lay in between.

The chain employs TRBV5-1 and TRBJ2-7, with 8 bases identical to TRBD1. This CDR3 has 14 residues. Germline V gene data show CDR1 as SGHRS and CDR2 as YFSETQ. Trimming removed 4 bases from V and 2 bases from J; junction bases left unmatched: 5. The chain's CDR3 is CASSMGQATYEQYF. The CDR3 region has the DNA TGCGCCAGCAGCATGGGACAGGCAACCTACGAGCAGTACTTC.

CDR3 nucleotide sequence: TGTGCCAGTAGTATTGCCGCAGGGCTGGTGAACACTGAAGCTTTCTTT. Its protein product is CASSIAAGLVNTEAFF. The rearrangement uses TRBV19 and TRBJ1-1; D may be TRBD1 (5 bases). The CDR3 loop spans 16 amino acids. In germline, CDR1 is LNHDA, CDR2 SQIVND (reference sequence). V was cut by 3 bases and J by 0 bases, with 14 bases left in between.

As DNA, the CDR3 is TGCAGTGCTAGGGGTGCCGATGGGTCACCCCTCCACTTT. It is translated as CSARGADGSPLHF. The V gene is TRBV20-1, the J gene TRBJ1-6; D gene uncertain. CDR3 length equals 13 residues. Deletions cut 3 bases from V and 10 bases from J, with 13 bases between. The germline V gene encodes CDR1 DFQATT and CDR2 SNEGSKA (reference sequence).

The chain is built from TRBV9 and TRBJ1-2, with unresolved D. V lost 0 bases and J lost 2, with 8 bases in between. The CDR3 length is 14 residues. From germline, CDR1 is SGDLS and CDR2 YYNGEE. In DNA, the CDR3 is TGTGCCAGCAGCGTAGGAGAAGAGAACTATGGCTACACCTTC. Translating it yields CASSVGEENYGYTF.

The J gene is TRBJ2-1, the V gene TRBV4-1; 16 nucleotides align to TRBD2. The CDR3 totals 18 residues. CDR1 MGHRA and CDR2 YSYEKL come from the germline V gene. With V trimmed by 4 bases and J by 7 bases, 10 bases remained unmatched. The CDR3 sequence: CASSPTAGTSGRANEQFF. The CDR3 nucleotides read TGCGCCAGCAGCCCAACCGCAGGGACTAGCGGGAGGGCGAATGAGCAGTTCTTC.

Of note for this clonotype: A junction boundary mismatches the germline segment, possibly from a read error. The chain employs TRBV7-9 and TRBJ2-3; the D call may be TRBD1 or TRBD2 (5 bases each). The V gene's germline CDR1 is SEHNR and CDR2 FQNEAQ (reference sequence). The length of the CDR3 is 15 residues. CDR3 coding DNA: TGTGCCTGCAGCCCGCTGACGGCTGAGGGGGATACGCAGTATTTT. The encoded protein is CACSPLTAEGDTQYF. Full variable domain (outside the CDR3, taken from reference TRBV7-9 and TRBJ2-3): DTGVSQNPRHKITKRGQNVTFRCDPISEHNRLYWYRQTLGQGPEFLTYFQNEAQLEKSRLLSDRFSAERPKGSFSTLEIQRTEQGDSAMYLCACSPLTAEGDTQYFGPGTRLTVL.

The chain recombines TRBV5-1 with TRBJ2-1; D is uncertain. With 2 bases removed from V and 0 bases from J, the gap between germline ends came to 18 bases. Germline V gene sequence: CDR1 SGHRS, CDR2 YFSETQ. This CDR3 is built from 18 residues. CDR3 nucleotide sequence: TGCGCCAGCAGCTTCAGATACGGTTTTCAGAACTCCTACAATGAGCAGTTCTTC. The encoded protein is CASSFRYGFQNSYNEQFF. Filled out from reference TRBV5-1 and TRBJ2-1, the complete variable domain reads KAGVTQTPRYLIKTRGQQVTLSCSPISGHRSVSWYQQTPGQGLQFLFEYFSETQRNKGNFPGRFSGRQFSNSRSEMNVSTLELGDSALYLCASSFRYGFQNSYNEQFFGPGTRLTVL.

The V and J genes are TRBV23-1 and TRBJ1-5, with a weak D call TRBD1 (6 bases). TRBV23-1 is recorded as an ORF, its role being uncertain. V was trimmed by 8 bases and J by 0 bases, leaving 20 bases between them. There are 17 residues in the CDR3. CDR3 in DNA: TGCGCCAGCGTCAGGGGAGTAGAAGGTCCTAGCAATCAGCCCCAGCATTTT. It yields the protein CASVRGVEGPSNQPQHF.

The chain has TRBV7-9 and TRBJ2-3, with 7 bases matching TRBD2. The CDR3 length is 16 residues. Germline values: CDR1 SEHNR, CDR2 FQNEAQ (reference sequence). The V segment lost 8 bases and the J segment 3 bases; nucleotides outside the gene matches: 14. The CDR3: CASDSMLGEGTDTQYF. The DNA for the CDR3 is TGTGCCAGCGACTCAATGCTAGGGGAGGGGACAGATACGCAGTATTTT.

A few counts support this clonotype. CDR3 amino acids: CASSARDRGTDTQYF. CDR3 bases: TGTGCCAGTAGTGCCCGGGACAGGGGAACAGATACGCAGTATTTT. The J gene is TRBJ2-3, the V gene TRBV19; TRBD1 matches at 10 bases. Unmatched junction bases numbered 5, after V lost 5 bases and J lost 3 bases. CDR3 size: 15 residues. CDR1 LNHDA and CDR2 SQIVND come from the germline V gene (reference sequence).

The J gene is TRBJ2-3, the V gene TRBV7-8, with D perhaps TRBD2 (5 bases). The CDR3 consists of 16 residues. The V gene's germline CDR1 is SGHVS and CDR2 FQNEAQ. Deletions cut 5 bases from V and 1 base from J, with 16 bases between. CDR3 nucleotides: TGTGCCAGCAGCCCGAGGGCCCAAAGGGGCACAGATACGCAGTATTTT. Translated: CASSPRAQRGTDTQYF.

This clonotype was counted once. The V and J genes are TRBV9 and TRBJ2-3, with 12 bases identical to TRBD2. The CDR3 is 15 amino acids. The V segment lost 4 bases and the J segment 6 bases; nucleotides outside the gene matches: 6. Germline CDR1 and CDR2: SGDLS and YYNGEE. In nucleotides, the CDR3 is TGTGCCAGCAGCACTCGGACTAGCGGGAAGGATACGCAGTATTTT. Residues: CASSTRTSGKDTQYF.

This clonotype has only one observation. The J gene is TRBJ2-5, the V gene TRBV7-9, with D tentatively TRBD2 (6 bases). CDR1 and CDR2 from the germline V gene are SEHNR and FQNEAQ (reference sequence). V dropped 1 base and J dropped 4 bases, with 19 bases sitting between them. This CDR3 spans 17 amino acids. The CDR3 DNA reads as TGTGCCAGCAGCTTAGGAGTGGTCTCCGGAGCGGGAGAGACCCAGTACTTC. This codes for CASSLGVVSGAGETQYF.

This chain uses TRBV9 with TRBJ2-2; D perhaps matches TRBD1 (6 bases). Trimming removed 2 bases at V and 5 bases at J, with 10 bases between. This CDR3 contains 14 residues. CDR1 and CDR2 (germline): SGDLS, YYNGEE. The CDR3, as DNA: TGTGCCAGCAGCGTCGGCCAGGGGACCGGGGAGCTGTTTTTT. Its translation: CASSVGQGTGELFF. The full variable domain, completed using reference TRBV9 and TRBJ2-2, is DSGVTQTPKHLITATGQRVTLRCSPRSGDLSVYWYQQSLDQGLQFLIQYYNGEERAKGNILERFSAQQFPDLHSELNLSSLELGDSALYFCASSVGQGTGELFFGEGSRLTVL.